The 23 T cell receptor beta chains below were found in one sample sequenced in a study of T cell responses to AZD1222 COVID-19 vaccine. Assay: immunoSEQ multiplex PCR; the TCRdb copy retains only in-frame clones and omits some. This sample has some 130,000 clones, with 75% to 90% found just once. This material consisted of peripheral blood, taken on day 0 of AZD1222 vaccination. These receptors came from an adult in good health.

The genes are TRBV7-8 and TRBJ2-6, with D possibly called TRBD1 or TRBD2 (5 bases each). V shed 4 bases and J shed 4 bases, with 20 bases lying between them. From germline, CDR1 is SGHVS and CDR2 FQNEAQ. The CDR3 spans 18 residues. For the CDR3, the DNA is TGTGCCAGCAGCTCTGACAGAGGGATGCTTCTAGGGGCCAACGTCCTGACTTTC. Its protein is CASSSDRGMLLGANVLTF. The entire variable domain, with the rest obtained from reference TRBV7-8 and TRBJ2-6, is as follows: GAGVSQSPRYKVAKRGQDVALRCDPISGHVSLFWYQQALGQGPEFLTYFQNEAQLDKSGLPSDRFFAERPEGSVSTLKIQRTQQEDSAVYLCASSSDRGMLLGANVLTFGAGSRLTVL.

The chain employs TRBV6-2 or TRBV6-3 and TRBJ2-1; D gene unclear. Germline assignment: CDR1 MNHEY and CDR2 SVGEGT. V lost 3 bases to trimming and J lost 6 bases, with 15 bases between them. The CDR3 contains 15 residues. The CDR3: CASSYLIGSSNEQFF. The CDR3 nucleotides read TGTGCCAGCAGTTATTTGATTGGTTCGTCCAATGAGCAGTTCTTC.

V and J are TRBV4-2 and TRBJ1-1; 7 bases map to TRBD1. This CDR3 region has 15 residues. V lost 1 base to trimming and J lost 6 bases; unmatched junction nucleotides: 8. Germline CDR1 and CDR2: LGHNA and YNFKEQ. The CDR3 DNA reads TGTGCCAGCAGCCAAGCCCGGACAGGAGGGGCTGAAGCTTTCTTT. Residues: CASSQARTGGAEAFF.

J is TRBJ2-3 and V is TRBV4-2; 11 nucleotides align to TRBD2. The germline V gene encodes CDR1 LGHNA and CDR2 YNFKEQ. The CDR3 totals 16 residues. V gave up 2 bases and J gave up 6 bases; unmatched junction bases: 7. CDR3 bases: TGTGCCAGCAGCCAAATAGCGGGGGGGCCGTGGGATACGCAGTATTTT. It is translated as CASSQIAGGPWDTQYF.

This chain uses TRBV7-9 with TRBJ1-1, with a possible D match to TRBD1 (5 bases). The length of the CDR3 is 15 residues. Germline lookup yields CDR1 SEHNR and CDR2 FQNEAQ (reference sequence). Trimming removed 1 base at V and 3 bases at J, with 12 bases between. The DNA of the CDR3 is TGTGCCAGCAGCTTAGGAGGGGTTAGGGACACTGAAGCTTTCTTT. Its protein product is CASSLGGVRDTEAFF.

The chain employs TRBV4-3 and TRBJ1-1, with D unresolved. Looked up from germline, CDR1 is LGHNA and CDR2 is YSLEER. The CDR3 length is 15 residues. The ends were cut back, 0 bases at V and 0 bases at J, with 8 bases in the middle. For the CDR3, the DNA is TGCGCCAGCAGCCAAGAGGGAAGGGTGAACACTGAAGCTTTCTTT. It is translated as CASSQEGRVNTEAFF.

This rearrangement joins TRBV5-4 to TRBJ1-2; no clear D gene. This CDR3 has 14 residues. V shed 0 bases and J shed 0 bases, with 6 bases lying between them. Germline V gives CDR1 SGHNT, CDR2 YYREEE (reference sequence). CDR3 bases: TGTGCCAGCAGCTTGGACCAACCTAACTATGGCTACACCTTC. Translated: CASSLDQPNYGYTF.

This chain uses TRBV5-5 with TRBJ1-3; weak D call: TRBD1 (6 bases). Trimming removed 4 bases at V and 2 bases at J, with 16 bases between. The CDR3 is 16 amino acids. CDR1 is SGHKS and CDR2 is YYEKEE in the germline V gene (reference sequence). The CDR3 nucleotides read TGTGCCAGCAGCCCCTCCGGAACAGGGACTGGAAACACCATATATTTT. Protein product: CASSPSGTGTGNTIYF.

The chain uses TRBV4-2 and TRBJ2-6, with D perhaps being TRBD1 or TRBD2 (5 bases each). The V end lost 0 bases, the J end lost 1 base, and 13 bases lay between the germline ends. Looked up from germline, CDR1 is LGHNA and CDR2 is YNFKEQ. The CDR3 length is 18 residues. CDR3 residues: CASSQEAAWGSGANVLTF. CDR3 DNA: TGTGCCAGCAGCCAAGAGGCGGCCTGGGGGTCTGGGGCCAACGTCCTGACTTTC.

The chain couples TRBV19 to TRBJ1-3, with D perhaps TRBD1 (5 bases). Germline CDR1 and CDR2: LNHDA and SQIVND (reference sequence). Deletions cut 5 bases from V and 4 bases from J, with 12 bases between. CDR3 length equals 14 residues. Written as DNA, the CDR3 is TGTGCCAGTAGTCTGGGGACGGAAGGAAACACCATATATTTT. As protein: CASSLGTEGNTIYF.

This clone was found many times. The chain joins TRBV3-1 (or the pseudogene TRBV3-2) to TRBJ1-1; TRBD1 might be the D (5 bases). Trimming took off 4 bases at V and 0 bases at J, with 12 bases between the two ends. Per germline, CDR1 LGHDT and CDR2 YNNKEL (reference sequence). This CDR3 contains 15 residues. The CDR3 nucleotides are TGTGCCAGCAGCCTCGGGGGGGATTTGAACACTGAAGCTTTCTTT. It encodes CASSLGGDLNTEAFF.

This chain uses TRBV9 with TRBJ2-3; D call uncertain. In germline, CDR1 is SGDLS, CDR2 YYNGEE. This CDR3 spans 14 amino acids. V lost 0 bases to trimming and J lost 5 bases, with 10 bases between them. Here the CDR3 reads CASSVEVLGDTQYF. The CDR3 DNA reads as TGTGCCAGCAGCGTAGAGGTTTTGGGAGATACGCAGTATTTT. Combining the CDR3 with reference TRBV9 and TRBJ2-3 gives the whole variable domain DSGVTQTPKHLITATGQRVTLRCSPRSGDLSVYWYQQSLDQGLQFLIQYYNGEERAKGNILERFSAQQFPDLHSELNLSSLELGDSALYFCASSVEVLGDTQYFGPGTRLTVL.

This clone occurred once. The rearrangement links TRBV10-3 to TRBJ1-3; the D is unclear. CDR1 and CDR2 from the germline V gene are ENHRY and SYGVKD. Trimming stripped 2 bases from V and 0 bases from J, with 8 bases between. This CDR3 spans 15 amino acids. The CDR3 coding sequence is TGTGCCATCAGTGAGGCTAGGACCTCTGGAAACACCATATATTTT. Translation: CAISEARTSGNTIYF.

The V gene is TRBV3-1 (or the pseudogene TRBV3-2), the J gene TRBJ1-6, with D unresolved. The CDR3 is 13 residues long. The V gene's germline CDR1 is LGHDT and CDR2 YNNKEL (reference sequence). V dropped 1 base and J dropped 10 bases, with 8 bases sitting between them. CDR3 nucleotides: TGTGCCAGCAGCCAAGTATTAGAATCACCCCTCCACTTT. It encodes CASSQVLESPLHF.

The J gene is TRBJ2-3, the V gene TRBV13, with 10 nucleotides matching TRBD2. Germline loops: CDR1 PRHDT, CDR2 FYEKMQ (reference sequence). The CDR3 totals 18 residues. With 0 bases clipped from V and 5 bases from J, the junction kept 11 bases outside the gene matches. The CDR3, as DNA: TGTGCCAGCAGCTTAGGAGGAGTAGCGGGGGGCAGGGAAGATACGCAGTATTTT. Its translation: CASSLGGVAGGREDTQYF.

The chain has TRBV6-5 and TRBJ1-4; 8 bases are a match to TRBD1. Germline loops: CDR1 MNHEY, CDR2 SVGAGI. The CDR3 has 14 residues. Trimming cost V 4 bases and J 8 bases; bases outside gene matches: 6. The CDR3 bases are TGTGCCAGCAGTTCGGGACAGGCTAGGGAAAAACTGTTTTTT. Its protein product is CASSSGQAREKLFF.

The gene calls are TRBV7-3 and TRBJ2-3; D may be TRBD2 (6 bases). CDR3 length: 19 amino acids. From germline, CDR1 is SGHTA and CDR2 FQGTGA. V shed 5 bases and J shed 0 bases, with 24 bases lying between them. The CDR3 coding sequence is TGTGCCAGCAGCATGCGAACTTGGAGGCCTGGGACTAGCACAGATACGCAGTATTTT. Protein: CASSMRTWRPGTSTDTQYF.

The rearrangement uses TRBV27 and TRBJ1-1; D is perhaps TRBD1 (6 bases). Germline V gene data show CDR1 as MNHEY and CDR2 as SMNVEV (reference sequence). The CDR3 length is 15 residues. V lost 5 bases and J lost 2, with 15 bases in between. The CDR3 protein is CASSKSGGGNTEAFF. The DNA for the CDR3 is TGTGCCAGCAGTAAGTCGGGAGGGGGAAACACTGAAGCTTTCTTT.

The chain couples TRBV19 to TRBJ1-2; a possible D gene is TRBD1 (5 bases). Between the trimmed V and J ends, which lost 0 bases and 7 bases, there was a span of 15 bases. Looked up from germline, CDR1 is LNHDA and CDR2 is SQIVND (reference sequence). The CDR3 is 15 amino acids. CDR3 region: CASSIDRGDWRGYTF. CDR3 nucleotide sequence: TGTGCCAGTAGTATAGACCGGGGGGACTGGCGTGGCTACACCTTC.

The rearrangement uses TRBV5-5 and TRBJ2-1; maybe TRBD1 (5 bases). This CDR3 has 15 amino acids. Trimming removed 0 bases from V and 2 bases from J, with 9 bases in between. From germline, CDR1 is SGHKS and CDR2 YYEKEE (reference sequence). The CDR3 DNA reads TGTGCCAGCAGCTTGGCCCAGGGCGCCTACAATGAGCAGTTCTTC. Translating gives CASSLAQGAYNEQFF. Based on the CDR3 plus reference TRBV5-5 and TRBJ2-1, the full variable domain is DAGVTQSPTHLIKTRGQQVTLRCSPISGHKSVSWYQQVLGQGPQFIFQYYEKEERGRGNFPDRFSARQFPNYSSELNVNALLLGDSALYLCASSLAQGAYNEQFFGPGTRLTVL.

This clone was counted between two and nine times. The chain is built from TRBV29-1 and TRBJ1-1; no definite D call. Germline CDR1 and CDR2: SQVTM and ANQGSEA. This CDR3 comprises 12 residues. V shed 6 bases and J shed 1 base, with 9 bases lying between them. CDR3 nucleotide sequence: TGCAGCGTCGTTTCGGAGAACACTGAAGCTTTCTTT. Translating it yields CSVVSENTEAFF.

The rearrangement links TRBV30 to TRBJ1-3; D call uncertain. V lost 4 bases, J lost 1 base, and 8 bases lay in between. The germline gives CDR1 GTSNPN, CDR2 SVGIG (reference sequence). This CDR3 is 13 amino acids long. CDR3 loop: CAWTGQSGNTIYF. CDR3 sequence (DNA): TGTGCCTGGACAGGTCAATCTGGAAACACCATATATTTT.

J is TRBJ2-3 and V is TRBV5-1; 9 positions agree with TRBD2. V gave up 0 bases and J gave up 5 bases; unmatched junction bases: 4. CDR3 size: 15 residues. Germline V gene sequence: CDR1 SGHRS, CDR2 YFSETQ. The CDR3 is CASSLATSGGDTQYF. CDR3 bases: TGCGCCAGCAGCTTGGCGACTAGCGGAGGAGATACGCAGTATTTT. The whole variable domain, filled in from reference TRBV5-1 and TRBJ2-3, reads KAGVTQTPRYLIKTRGQQVTLSCSPISGHRSVSWYQQTPGQGLQFLFEYFSETQRNKGNFPGRFSGRQFSNSRSEMNVSTLELGDSALYLCASSLATSGGDTQYFGPGTRLTVL.